The entry that follows covers one T cell receptor beta chain sequence. The antigen is not known. Following RNA extraction, reverse transcription yielded cDNA that acted as the sequencing template. The assay was immunoSEQ multiplex PCR, and TCRdb's table has in-frame clones only and misses some. The table includes about 100,000 clones, roughly 89% detected once. Germline values: CDR1 SNHLY, CDR2 FYNNEI. Trimming left V 3 bases short and J 4 bases short, with 11 bases between. The CDR3 runs 14 residues. The sample originates from a study of CD8+ T cells in alopecia areata. The overall study: The drug, oral tofacitinib, was given to treated patients at 5 to 10 mg twice daily. The drug, tofacitinib, lasted 6 to 18 months, followed by 6 months off drug. Study outcomes and limitations: It was observed that many expanded lesional clones persisted in scalp and blood during tofacitinib. Tofacitinib significantly decreased scalp clonality and expanded CD8+ clones among top 100.

Treatment specified: oral pan-JAK inhibitor, 5-10 mg twice daily. The TCR was taken from a human donor with alopecia areata. The sequences come from CD8+ T cells sorted from blood, collected at week 24, from a patient treated with tofacitinib. The chain couples TRBV2 to TRBJ2-3; D unclear. The CDR3 coding sequence is TGTGCCAGCAGTGATGGGCAGAACGCAGATACGCAGTATTTT. It specifies CASSDGQNADTQYF.